These 21 T cell receptor beta chains originate from one sample sequenced in a study of OX40 agonist ivuxolimab in advanced cancers. Assay used: immunoSEQ multiplex PCR; TCRdb lists only in-frame clones, some missing. The sample holds some 38,000 clones, about 90% seen once. The specimen comprised CD4+ or CD8+ T cells sorted from blood, sampled in a trial of the OX40 agonist ivuxolimab. All receptors come from an adult with an advanced solid tumor such as melanoma, head and neck, liver or kidney cancer.

This CDR3 reads CAFGDYGYTF. CDR3 nucleotides: TGTGCCTTCGGAGACTATGGCTACACCTTC. V gene TRBV30 combines with J gene TRBJ1-2, with no clear D. Germline V lookup: CDR1 GTSNPN, CDR2 SVGIG (reference sequence). Trimming left V 7 bases short and J 3 bases short, with 6 bases between. The CDR3 spans 10 residues.

The chain combines TRBV25-1 with TRBJ2-1; TRBD1 might be the D (6 bases). This CDR3 spans 13 amino acids. V lost 6 bases and J lost 5, with 11 bases in between. CDR1 is MGHDK, CDR2 SYGVNS, per germline. DNA for the CDR3: TGTGCCAGCAGCGATTCAGGGGACAATGAGCAGTTCTTC. This encodes CASSDSGDNEQFF.

This clone is a singleton in its sample. The V and J genes are TRBV19 and TRBJ2-7, with D possibly called TRBD1 or TRBD2 (5 bases each). The length of the CDR3 is 13 residues. Germline CDR1 and CDR2: LNHDA and SQIVND (reference sequence). Trimming took 4 bases from V and 3 from J, leaving 10 bases between them. CDR3 in amino acids: CASSTGPGYEQYF. CDR3 in DNA: TGTGCCAGTAGTACGGGGCCGGGCTACGAGCAGTACTTC.

The genes are TRBV5-6 and TRBJ2-7; no definite D call. The CDR3 is 12 amino acids. Trimming took off 4 bases at V and 3 bases at J, with 8 bases between the two ends. Germline lookup yields CDR1 SGHDT and CDR2 YYEEEE. In DNA form, the CDR3 reads TGTGCCAGCAGCCAGCAAAGCTACGAGCAGTACTTC. Its protein product is CASSQQSYEQYF.

J is TRBJ2-2 and V is TRBV2, with D possibly being TRBD1 or TRBD2 (5 bases each). The CDR3 sequence is 14 residues long. Deletions cut 6 bases from V and 5 bases from J, with 13 bases between. In germline, CDR1 is SNHLY, CDR2 FYNNEI. The CDR3, as DNA: TGTGCCAGCAGGGGGGATGGGGTTACCGGGGAGCTGTTTTTT. Residues: CASRGDGVTGELFF.

This rearrangement joins TRBV27 to TRBJ2-7; a weak D match, TRBD2 (6 bases). The germline V gene encodes CDR1 MNHEY and CDR2 SMNVEV (reference sequence). Trimming left V 8 bases short and J 4 bases short, with 15 bases between. The CDR3 sequence is 13 residues long. In DNA form, the CDR3 reads TGTGCCAGCGGAACCGGGACTTTATACGAGCAGTACTTC. Amino acid sequence: CASGTGTLYEQYF.

The chain carries TRBV6-5 and TRBJ2-1; D remains unclear. The V gene lost 2 bases and the J gene lost 7 bases, with 15 bases spanning the gap. The germline V gene has CDR1 MNHEY and CDR2 SVGAGI. The CDR3 runs to 15 residues. In nucleotides, the CDR3 is TGTGCCAGCAGTTACGGGTGGACGGAGAAAAATGAGCAGTTCTTC. The encoded protein is CASSYGWTEKNEQFF.

The chain combines TRBV13 with TRBJ1-1, with D possibly matching TRBD1 (6 bases). Germline V lookup: CDR1 PRHDT, CDR2 FYEKMQ (reference sequence). V dropped 5 bases and J dropped 2 bases, with 15 bases sitting between them. The CDR3 has 15 amino acids. The CDR3 DNA is TGTGCCAGCAGCCCCCAGGGGATTCTCAACACTGAAGCTTTCTTT. This codes for CASSPQGILNTEAFF.

This clone was detected only a few times. In DNA form, the CDR3 reads TGCGCCAGCAGTGACCCTACAGGGTCGGGCGGGACGTCCTCCTACGAGCAGTACTTC. It yields the protein CASSDPTGSGGTSSYEQYF. V is TRBV10-2 and J is TRBJ2-7; D may be TRBD1 or TRBD2 (6 bases each). Germline V gives CDR1 WSHSY, CDR2 SAAADI. V lost 3 bases and J 0 bases, leaving 24 bases between the germline ends. The CDR3 spans 19 residues.

Regarding this clone: A junction end diverges from the germline sequence, so it may reflect a read error. The chain joins TRBV30 to TRBJ1-1; TRBD1 matches 7 bases. The CDR3 is 12 residues long. The V gene's germline CDR1 is GTSNPN and CDR2 SVGIG (reference sequence). This chain's CDR3 is CARRGLNTEAFF. The CDR3 DNA sequence: TGTGCCCGGAGGGGGCTGAACACTGAAGCTTTCTTT. Full variable domain (rest looked up from reference TRBV30 and TRBJ1-1): SQTIHQWPATLVQPVGSPLSLECTVEGTSNPNLYWYRQAAGRGLQLLFYSVGIGQISSEVPQNLSASRPQDRQFILSSKKLLLSDSGFYLCARRGLNTEAFFGQGTRLTVV.

The chain is built from TRBV4-3 and TRBJ2-1; no clear D. The V gene lost 0 bases and the J gene lost 4 bases, with 13 bases spanning the gap. CDR1 and CDR2 from the germline V gene are LGHNA and YSLEER. This CDR3 comprises 16 residues. The CDR3 spells CASSQDRSGRYNEQFF. The DNA of the CDR3 is TGCGCCAGCAGCCAAGATAGGTCGGGTCGTTACAATGAGCAGTTCTTC.

The chain uses TRBV28 and TRBJ2-1; 10 bases are a match to TRBD2. The germline V gene encodes CDR1 MDHEN and CDR2 SYDVKM. The CDR3 has 16 amino acids. The V segment lost 3 bases and the J segment 6 bases; nucleotides outside the gene matches: 8. CDR3 residues: CASSLLAGEFSNEQFF. The CDR3 coding sequence is TGTGCCAGCAGTTTGCTAGCGGGAGAATTCAGCAATGAGCAGTTCTTC.

The chain is built from TRBV7-5 and TRBJ2-7. TRBV7-5 is marked as a pseudogene. CDR3 length: 13 amino acids. The DNA of the CDR3 is TGTGCCAGCAGCTTAGAGGTAGCCTACGAGCAGTACTTC. Its translation: CASSLEVAYEQYF.

V is TRBV28 and J is TRBJ2-7; TRBD1 aligns across 11 bases. Germline V CDR1 and CDR2: MDHEN, SYDVKM. This CDR3 contains 15 residues. V was pared by 5 bases and J by 2 bases, with 5 bases of the junction left unmatched. The CDR3 reads CASSLPGQGAYEQYF. The CDR3 nucleotides are TGTGCCAGCAGTCTACCGGGACAGGGGGCCTACGAGCAGTACTTC. The whole variable domain, remainder taken from reference TRBV28 and TRBJ2-7, is DVKVTQSSRYLVKRTGEKVFLECVQDMDHENMFWYRQDPGLGLRLIYFSYDVKMKEKGDIPEGYSVSREKKERFSLILESASTNQTSMYLCASSLPGQGAYEQYFGPGTRLTVT.

The gene calls are TRBV25-1 and TRBJ2-2; no definite D call. The length of the CDR3 is 14 residues. Trimming removed 1 base at V and 4 bases at J, with 7 bases between. Germline V CDR1 and CDR2: MGHDK, SYGVNS. The CDR3 spells CASSELATTGELFF. CDR3 sequence (DNA): TGTGCCAGCAGTGAATTGGCAACCACCGGGGAGCTGTTTTTT.

The gene calls are TRBV10-2 and TRBJ2-7; D could derive from TRBD1 or TRBD2 (5 bases each). Trimming removed 5 bases from V and 2 bases from J, with 13 bases in between. The CDR3 contains 14 residues. The germline CDR1 and CDR2 sequences are WSHSY and SAAADI. The CDR3 protein is CASSFGADPYEQYF. The CDR3 DNA is TGCGCCAGCAGTTTCGGGGCAGACCCCTACGAGCAGTACTTC.

With regard to this clone: One end of the junction varies from germline; a read error may be responsible. V is TRBV4-2 and J is TRBJ2-7, with D possibly matching TRBD1 (6 bases). Germline CDR1 is LGHNA and CDR2 is YNFKEQ. This CDR3 contains 15 residues. The CDR3 DNA is TGTGCCAGCAGGTTGGACAGTAGCCTACTCTACGAGCGGTACTTC. The encoded protein is CASRLDSSLLYERYF.

The chain is built from TRBV7-2 and TRBJ2-7, with D unclear. The CDR3 has 13 amino acids. The V end lost 1 base, the J end lost 2 bases, and 6 bases lay between the germline ends. The germline V gene has CDR1 SGHTA and CDR2 FQGNSA. The CDR3 loop reads CASSLEVPYEQYF. The CDR3, as DNA: TGTGCCAGCAGCTTAGAGGTTCCCTACGAGCAGTACTTC.

This sequence joins TRBV29-1 and TRBJ2-7; D call uncertain. CDR1 and CDR2 from the germline V gene are SQVTM and ANQGSEA. With 2 bases removed from V and 0 bases from J, the gap between germline ends came to 14 bases. CDR3 length: 15 amino acids. The CDR3 nucleotides read TGCAGCGTTGAAACGGTGGCATCGAGCTCCTACGAGCAGTACTTC. Translated: CSVETVASSSYEQYF.

The chain has TRBV30 and TRBJ2-6, with D perhaps being TRBD1 or TRBD2 (5 bases each). The V gene lost 4 bases and the J gene lost 0 bases, with 13 bases spanning the gap. The CDR3 covers 16 residues. The germline V gene encodes CDR1 GTSNPN and CDR2 SVGIG (reference sequence). The CDR3 sequence is CAWKAWGISGANVLTF. CDR3 sequence (DNA): TGTGCCTGGAAAGCCTGGGGGATCTCTGGGGCCAACGTCCTGACTTTC.

The rearrangement uses TRBV6-1 and TRBJ1-1; 8 bases match TRBD1. V gave up 2 bases and J gave up 4 bases; unmatched junction bases: 6. Germline values: CDR1 MNHNS, CDR2 SASEGT. The CDR3 runs to 15 residues. The CDR3 is CASSELGTGSTEAFF. DNA of the CDR3: TGTGCCAGCAGTGAATTGGGGACAGGCTCCACTGAAGCTTTCTTT.